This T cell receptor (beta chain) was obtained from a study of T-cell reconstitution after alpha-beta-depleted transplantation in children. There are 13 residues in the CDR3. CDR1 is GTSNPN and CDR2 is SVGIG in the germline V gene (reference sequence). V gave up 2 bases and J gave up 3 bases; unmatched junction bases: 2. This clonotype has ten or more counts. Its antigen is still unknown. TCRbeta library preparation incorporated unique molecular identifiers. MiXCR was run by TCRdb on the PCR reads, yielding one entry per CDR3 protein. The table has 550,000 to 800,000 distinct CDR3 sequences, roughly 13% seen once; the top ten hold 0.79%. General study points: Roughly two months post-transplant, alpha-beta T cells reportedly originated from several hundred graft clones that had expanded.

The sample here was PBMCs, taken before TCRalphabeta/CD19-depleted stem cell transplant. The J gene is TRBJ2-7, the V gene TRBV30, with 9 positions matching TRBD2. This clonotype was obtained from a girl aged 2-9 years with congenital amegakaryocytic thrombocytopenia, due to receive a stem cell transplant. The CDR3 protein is CAWSSGRNYEQYF. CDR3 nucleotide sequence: TGTGCCTGGAGTAGCGGGAGGAACTACGAGCAGTACTTC.